This T cell receptor (beta chain) was sequenced in a study of OX40 agonist ivuxolimab in advanced cancers. Study-wide findings and caveats: Dose levels from 0.1 to 3.0 mg/kg saw CD4+ and CD8+ blood T cells expand clonally by week 6.

This CDR3 is 12 amino acids long. Germline V gives CDR1 LNHDA, CDR2 SQIVND (reference sequence). Trimming removed 8 bases from V and 5 bases from J, with 13 bases in between. Details on this clone: Its target is unknown.

The assay was immunoSEQ multiplex PCR, and TCRdb's table has in-frame clones only and misses some. The table has some 50,000 clones, 86% seen once. The clonotype comes from an adult with an advanced solid tumor such as melanoma, head and neck, liver or kidney cancer. Material: CD4+ or CD8+ T cells sorted from blood, obtained in a trial of the OX40 agonist ivuxolimab. The chain links TRBV19 to TRBJ2-7, with D perhaps matching TRBD1 (6 bases). The CDR3 protein is CASRNGQHEQYF. As DNA, the CDR3 is TGTGCCAGTCGTAACGGACAGCACGAGCAGTACTTC.